These T cell receptor beta chains were read from a single sample in a study of cytomegalovirus exposure and HLA in healthy donors. Only in-frame clones appear in the TCRdb table, and some are missing; sequencing was by immunoSEQ multiplex PCR. The sample contains under 250,000 clones, less than 80% of which appear only once. Sequencing was performed on PBMCs. The receptors shown here come from a woman in her 30s in good health and CMV-seropositive. CDR3s leave out the opening cysteine and the closing phenylalanine or tryptophan. Fields, in order: V gene, J gene, CDR3 protein.

v_call: TRBV4-3; j_call: TRBJ2-7; cdr3_aa: ASSQDSAGGYEQY
v_call: TRBV4-2; j_call: TRBJ1-4; cdr3_aa: ASSQAFRDRGSEKLF
v_call: TRBV27; j_call: TRBJ1-1; cdr3_aa: ASLGRAEAF
v_call: TRBV5-1; j_call: TRBJ1-2; cdr3_aa: ASSFGTGYGYT
v_call: TRBV25-1; j_call: TRBJ1-5; cdr3_aa: ASSDHINQPQH
v_call: TRBV5-4; j_call: TRBJ2-5; cdr3_aa: ASSLTGGLGTQY
v_call: TRBV13; j_call: TRBJ1-2; cdr3_aa: ASSLFDEQVGYGYT
v_call: TRBV7-2; j_call: TRBJ1-2; cdr3_aa: ASSSTGAYGYT
v_call: TRBV6-6; j_call: TRBJ1-5; cdr3_aa: ASSKGRGHNQPQH
v_call: TRBV6-6; j_call: TRBJ1-1; cdr3_aa: ASSTGTPGEAF
v_call: TRBV9; j_call: TRBJ2-4; cdr3_aa: ASSVIGLAGKAKNIQY
v_call: TRBV9; j_call: TRBJ1-3; cdr3_aa: ASSVRGNTIY
v_call: TRBV7-2; j_call: TRBJ1-2; cdr3_aa: ASGKPGQGNYGYT
v_call: TRBV27; j_call: TRBJ2-1; cdr3_aa: ASSHLGGTYNEQF
v_call: TRBV10-3; j_call: TRBJ1-1; cdr3_aa: ATDLGGGNTEAF
v_call: TRBV5-6; j_call: TRBJ2-7; cdr3_aa: ASRTLFGARFSYEQY
v_call: TRBV10-1; j_call: TRBJ2-1; cdr3_aa: ASSWTRKQF
v_call: TRBV4-3; j_call: TRBJ1-5; cdr3_aa: ASSQGLTGELGQPQH
v_call: TRBV19; j_call: TRBJ1-5; cdr3_aa: ASQMDSFGNQPQH
v_call: TRBV7-6; j_call: TRBJ2-1; cdr3_aa: ASSLALLAGKYNEQF
v_call: TRBV2; j_call: TRBJ1-5; cdr3_aa: ASRDFRNQPQH
v_call: TRBV28; j_call: TRBJ2-7; cdr3_aa: ASSFPGQGYEQY
v_call: TRBV6-5; j_call: TRBJ1-2; cdr3_aa: ASSVKGWYGYT
v_call: TRBV6-6; j_call: TRBJ1-6; cdr3_aa: ASSSQVYNSPLH
v_call: TRBV2; j_call: TRBJ2-3; cdr3_aa: ASPPVTDTQY
v_call: TRBV15; j_call: TRBJ2-3; cdr3_aa: ATKDLTGGDPDTQY
v_call: TRBV18; j_call: TRBJ2-1; cdr3_aa: ASSDGQGDEQF
v_call: TRBV5-5; j_call: TRBJ2-7; cdr3_aa: ASSIQGNVYEQY
v_call: TRBV4-1; j_call: TRBJ1-1; cdr3_aa: ASSHPRQGGNTEAF
v_call: TRBV11-2; j_call: TRBJ1-6; cdr3_aa: ASSLSFRGRSPLH
v_call: TRBV9; j_call: TRBJ1-1; cdr3_aa: ASSAPGGVGHAF
v_call: TRBV11-2; j_call: TRBJ1-2; cdr3_aa: ASSLAGGGLNYGYT
v_call: TRBV27; j_call: TRBJ2-5; cdr3_aa: ASSLVGQETQY
v_call: TRBV6-5; j_call: TRBJ1-2; cdr3_aa: ASSYRDRNYGYT
v_call: TRBV6-5; j_call: TRBJ2-6; cdr3_aa: ASSYRGSGANVLT
v_call: TRBV19; j_call: TRBJ1-2; cdr3_aa: ASSGGPGYT
v_call: TRBV15; j_call: TRBJ2-7; cdr3_aa: ATSQANEQY
v_call: TRBV27; j_call: TRBJ1-6; cdr3_aa: ASSLQGNSPLH
v_call: TRBV13; j_call: TRBJ2-7; cdr3_aa: ASSLLQDYEQY
v_call: TRBV14; j_call: TRBJ1-1; cdr3_aa: ASRPSLTGAAEAF
v_call: TRBV27; j_call: TRBJ2-3; cdr3_aa: ASSPIVRLATSTDTQY
v_call: TRBV7-7; j_call: TRBJ2-5; cdr3_aa: ASSRSMGDGTQY
v_call: TRBV14; j_call: TRBJ2-1; cdr3_aa: ASSQGWPSGRGGPYNEQF
v_call: TRBV19; j_call: TRBJ2-1; cdr3_aa: ASRWGGTHEQF
v_call: TRBV29-1; j_call: TRBJ2-1; cdr3_aa: SVQLDSYSYNEQF